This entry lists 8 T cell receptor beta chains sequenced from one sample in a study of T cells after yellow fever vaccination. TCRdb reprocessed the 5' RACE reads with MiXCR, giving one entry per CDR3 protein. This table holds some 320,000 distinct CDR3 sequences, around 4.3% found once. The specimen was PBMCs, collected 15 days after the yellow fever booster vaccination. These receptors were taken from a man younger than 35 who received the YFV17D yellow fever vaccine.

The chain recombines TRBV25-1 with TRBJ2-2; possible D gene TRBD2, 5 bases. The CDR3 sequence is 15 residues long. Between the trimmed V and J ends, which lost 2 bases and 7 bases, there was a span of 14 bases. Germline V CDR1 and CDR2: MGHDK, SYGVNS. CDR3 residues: CASSERADAGGELFF. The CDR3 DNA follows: TGTGCCAGCAGTGAAAGGGCCGACGCGGGCGGGGAGCTGTTTTTT.

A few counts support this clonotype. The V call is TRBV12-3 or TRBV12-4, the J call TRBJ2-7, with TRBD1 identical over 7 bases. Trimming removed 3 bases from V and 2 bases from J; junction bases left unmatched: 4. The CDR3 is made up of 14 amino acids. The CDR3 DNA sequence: TGTGCCAGCAGTTTTTATGGACAGGCCTACGAGCAGTACGTC. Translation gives CASSFYGQAYEQYV.

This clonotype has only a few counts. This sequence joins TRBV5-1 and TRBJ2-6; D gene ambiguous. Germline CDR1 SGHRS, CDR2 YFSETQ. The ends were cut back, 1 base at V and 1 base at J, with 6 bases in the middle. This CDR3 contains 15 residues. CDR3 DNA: TGCGCCAGCAGCTTGATGGGGTCTGGGGCCAACGTCCTGACTTTC. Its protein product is CASSLMGSGANVLTF.

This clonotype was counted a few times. CDR3 bases: TGCAGTGCTAGAAGAACAGGGTTTCGCAATCAGCCCCAGCATTTT. Its translation is CSARRTGFRNQPQHF. The chain links TRBV20-1 to TRBJ1-5, with a tentative D call TRBD1 (6 bases). Trimming pared 2 bases from V and 2 bases from J, leaving 13 bases between. The V gene's germline CDR1 is DFQATT and CDR2 SNEGSKA (reference sequence). There are 15 residues in the CDR3.

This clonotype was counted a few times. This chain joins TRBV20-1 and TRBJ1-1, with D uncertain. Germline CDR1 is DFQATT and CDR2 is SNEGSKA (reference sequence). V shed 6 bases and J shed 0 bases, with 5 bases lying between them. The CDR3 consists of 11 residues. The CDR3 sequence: CSAWMNTEAFF. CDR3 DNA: TGCAGTGCCTGGATGAACACTGAAGCTTTCTTT.

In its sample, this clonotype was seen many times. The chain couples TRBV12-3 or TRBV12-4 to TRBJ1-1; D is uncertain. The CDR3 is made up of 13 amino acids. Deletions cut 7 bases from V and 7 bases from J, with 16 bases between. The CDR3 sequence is CASTEIVGSEAFF. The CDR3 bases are TGTGCCAGCACCGAGATCGTCGGGAGTGAAGCTTTCTTT.

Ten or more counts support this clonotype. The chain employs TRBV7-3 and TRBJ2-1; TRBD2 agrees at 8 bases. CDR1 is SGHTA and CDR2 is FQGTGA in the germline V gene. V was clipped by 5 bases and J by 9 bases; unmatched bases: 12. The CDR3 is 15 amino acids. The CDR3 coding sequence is TGTGCCAGCAGCCGCGCCGGGGGGGGGCCCGGTGAGCAGTTCTTC. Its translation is CASSRAGGGPGEQFF. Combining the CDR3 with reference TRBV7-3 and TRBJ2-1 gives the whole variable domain GAGVSQTPSNKVTEKGKYVELRCDPISGHTALYWYRQSLGQGPEFLIYFQGTGAADDSGLPNDRFFAVRPEGSVSTLKIQRTERGDSAVYLCASSRAGGGPGEQFFGPGTRLTVL.

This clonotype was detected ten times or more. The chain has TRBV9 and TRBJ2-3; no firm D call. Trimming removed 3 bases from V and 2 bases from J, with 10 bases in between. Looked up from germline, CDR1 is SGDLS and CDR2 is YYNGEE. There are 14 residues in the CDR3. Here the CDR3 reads CASSGGLLTDTQYF. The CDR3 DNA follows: TGTGCCAGCAGCGGTGGGCTCCTCACAGATACGCAGTATTTT.